This T cell receptor (beta chain) was sequenced in a study of OX40 agonist ivuxolimab in advanced cancers. With respect to the entire study: The costimulatory receptor OX40 (CD134) was targeted by ivuxolimab, a fully human IgG2 agonistic monoclonal antibody. The paper describes the monotherapy dose-escalation part (N ≈ 51 patients) of the phase I trial of ivuxolimab. Partial responses occurred in three dose-escalation patients, of whom one had hepatocellular carcinoma and two had cutaneous melanoma. Intravenous ivuxolimab was administered to patients every 2 weeks at six dose levels: 0.01, 0.1, 0.3, 1.5, 3 and 10 mg/kg. Of the roughly 54 dose-escalation patients, hepatocellular carcinoma was present in roughly 19, melanoma in roughly 15, renal cell carcinoma in 9 and head and neck cancer in 9. In the dose-escalation cohort, 82.7% of patients were male, and the mean age was approximately 60 years with a range of roughly 20 to 80. Peripheral TCRbeta sequencing aimed to test whether ivuxolimab altered TCR sequence diversity and caused clonal T-cell expansion. Prior anti-PD-1, anti-PD-L1 or anti-CTLA-4 therapy was permitted, and 30% to 50% of dose-escalation patients had received checkpoint inhibitors. The paper as a whole reports these results and caveats: Low levels of normalized T-cell clonal expansion were also seen in some nonresponding patients. Which antigens the clonally expanded peripheral T cells were specific for was not determined. At doses of 0.1 to 3.0 mg/kg, clonal expansion of both CD4+ and CD8+ T cells in blood was seen between baseline and week 6. In partial responders in the 0.1-3.0 mg/kg groups, normalized peripheral clonal expansion was found to be among the lowest, especially among CD8+ T cells. After ivuxolimab, expanded clones were on average more numerous among CD8+ T cells than among CD4+ T cells.

Based on the germline V gene (reference sequence), the CDR1 and CDR2 sequences are MNHNY and SVGAGI. From the cysteine through the phenylalanine, the CDR3 covers 13 amino acids. The read is trimmed to its CDR3 DNA, 39 bases read in frame from base 1. Compared with germline, V lacks 6 bases and J lacks 8 bases; bases without a gene match: 5. This clone was observed once. The antigen this receptor binds is unknown. No base quality information exists; no much larger clone differs at one position. Genomic DNA was isolated from the sorted cells so that the TCRbeta CDR3 region could be sequenced. The immunoSEQ Assay was used for sequencing of TCRbeta CDR3 regions. TCRdb obtained this table from immuneACCESS and retained in-frame rearrangements with V and J assigned. These tables miss some clones; where compared with another copy, unresolved V genes account for less than half of the shortfall, and the remainder is unexplained. This sample is represented by approximately 87,000 clones; 88% of them were singletons. Around 4.3% of the sample lies in the top ten.

The trial excluded patients who had a history of autoimmune disease or were on systemic immunosuppression. In every dose cohort, peripheral blood was drawn for TCR sequencing at baseline, cycle 4 day 1, and cycle 7 day 1. The samples were drawn from a first-in-human, open-label, multicenter phase I dose-escalation trial of ivuxolimab. Adults with locally advanced or metastatic head and neck squamous cell, hepatocellular, melanoma or renal cell carcinoma were enrolled in the trial. Before TCR sequencing, CD4+ and CD8+ T cells were separately sorted from peripheral blood. This receptor was taken from an adult with an advanced solid tumor such as melanoma, head and neck, liver or kidney cancer. The rearrangement joined TRBV6-6 to TRBJ2-1; 9 central bases correspond to TRBD2. Here the sequenced sample was CD4+ or CD8+ T cells sorted from blood, taken in a trial of the OX40 agonist ivuxolimab. The DNA sequence is given as TGTGCCAGCAGCCCTAGCGGGACCCATGAGCAGTTCTTC. This is translated as CASSPSGTHEQFF.